Presented here are 26 T cell receptor beta chains from one specimen sequenced in a study of response to subunit inactivated influenza vaccine. TCRdb redid the calling of the RT-PCR reads with MiXCR, one entry per CDR3 protein. The sample lists around 710,000 distinct CDR3 sequences; 14% were seen once. This material consisted of PBMCs from blood, taken approximately 15 days before vaccination. The receptors were gathered from a man between 45 and 60 years old who received an inactivated influenza vaccine.

A few counts support this clonotype. The chain carries TRBV27 and TRBJ2-5; D possibly corresponds to TRBD1 (6 bases). The germline V gene has CDR1 MNHEY and CDR2 SMNVEV (reference sequence). Between the trimmed V and J ends, which lost 4 bases and 4 bases, there was a span of 13 bases. The CDR3 totals 14 residues. The CDR3 reads CASSSGTYGETQYF. The CDR3 nucleotides read TGTGCCAGCAGTTCCGGGACATATGGAGAGACCCAGTACTTC.

There are a few counts of this clonotype. The J gene is TRBJ1-1, the V gene TRBV29-1; no firm D call. The CDR3 is 12 amino acids. Trimming cost V 4 bases and J 2 bases, with 8 bases left between them. Germline V lookup: CDR1 SQVTM, CDR2 ANQGSEA. Here the CDR3 DNA reads TGCAGCGTTGGGACGGGAAACACTGAAGCTTTCTTT. Translating gives CSVGTGNTEAFF.

In this sample, this clonotype turned up a few times. Relative to the germline gene, one junction end is altered; a read error may explain this. V gene TRBV4-3 combines with J gene TRBJ2-7, with no clear D. This CDR3 has 16 residues. CDR1 and CDR2 from the germline V gene are LGHNA and YSLEER. Written as DNA, the CDR3 is TGCGCCAGCAGCCAAGATTTGTCGAGTAGCTCCCACGAGCAGTACTTC. This translates into CASSQDLSSSSHEQYF.

The chain joins TRBV5-1 to TRBJ2-2; D not certain. Germline V CDR1 and CDR2: SGHRS, YFSETQ. The CDR3 covers 15 residues. V dropped 4 bases and J dropped 2 bases, with 12 bases sitting between them. The DNA for the CDR3 is TGCGCCAGCAGCGCGGCTTCTACCAACACCGGGGAGCTGTTTTTT. Translated: CASSAASTNTGELFF.

In this sample, this clonotype turned up a few times. The chain is built from TRBV11-1 and TRBJ2-6; 9 bases map to TRBD1. Germline V gene sequence: CDR1 SGHAT, CDR2 FQDESV (reference sequence). The CDR3 spans 18 residues. V lost 4 bases and J lost 0; bases outside the gene matches: 7. The CDR3 region has the DNA TGTGCCAGCAGCTCCGGGACAGGGCCACTCTCTGGGGCCAACGTCCTGACTTTC. As protein: CASSSGTGPLSGANVLTF.

This clonotype was counted a few times. The chain recombines TRBV6-6 with TRBJ1-6; a weak D match, TRBD1 (5 bases). The V gene lost 6 bases and the J gene lost 10 bases, with 13 bases spanning the gap. Per germline, CDR1 MNHNY and CDR2 SVGAGI (reference sequence). The CDR3 length is 13 residues. As DNA, the CDR3 is TGTGCCAGCAGGGGGGGAGCAGGGTCACCCCTCCACTTT. Its translation is CASRGGAGSPLHF.

Of note for this clonotype: Relative to the germline gene, one junction end is altered; a read error may explain this. This chain joins TRBV5-1 and TRBJ2-5; maybe TRBD2 (6 bases). The CDR3 is 17 residues long. Germline V gene sequence: CDR1 SGHRS, CDR2 YFSETQ. CDR3 region: CASRSLPVSSVQESQYF. DNA for the CDR3: TGCGCCAGCAGGTCCTTACCCGTTTCTAGCGTACAAGAGTCCCAGTACTTC.

The sample holds many counts of this clonotype. V and J are TRBV6-5 and TRBJ2-7; D is unresolved. Germline CDR1 is MNHEY and CDR2 is SVGAGI. This CDR3 region has 13 residues. Trimming removed 2 bases from V and 0 bases from J, with 5 bases in between. The CDR3 DNA sequence: TGTGCCAGCAGTTACAGTGACTCCTACGAGCAGTACTTC. Its protein is CASSYSDSYEQYF.

The V and J genes are TRBV4-3 and TRBJ2-2; 8 bases align to TRBD2. The CDR3 runs to 14 residues. CDR1 LGHNA and CDR2 YSLEER come from the germline V gene. V was clipped by 0 bases and J by 7 bases; unmatched bases: 1. The CDR3 sequence: CASSQDRGGGELFF. Written as DNA, the CDR3 is TGCGCCAGCAGCCAAGATCGGGGGGGCGGGGAGCTGTTTTTT.

This clonotype was counted only a few times. The rearrangement links TRBV7-8 to TRBJ2-2; TRBD2 aligns across 7 bases. The CDR3 is 16 amino acids. V shed 6 bases and J 0 bases; nucleotides not matched to a gene: 7. Germline loops: CDR1 SGHVS, CDR2 FQNEAQ. In DNA, the CDR3 is TGTGCCAGCAGGATCTTCGGGACTACGAACACCGGGGAGCTGTTTTTT. It yields the protein CASRIFGTTNTGELFF.

This clonotype has just a few counts. This sequence joins TRBV20-1 and TRBJ2-7; TRBD2 is a possible D gene (6 bases). Germline-derived CDR1 and CDR2 are DFQATT and SNEGSKA (reference sequence). The CDR3 loop spans 14 amino acids. The ends were cut back, 5 bases at V and 0 bases at J, with 14 bases in the middle. CDR3 protein: CSAPRVAASYEQYF. The CDR3, as DNA: TGCAGTGCTCCGAGAGTAGCGGCCTCCTACGAGCAGTACTTC.

This clonotype occurred many times. This sequence joins TRBV20-1 and TRBJ2-7, with D perhaps TRBD1 (6 bases). This CDR3 is built from 11 residues. Per germline, CDR1 DFQATT and CDR2 SNEGSKA (reference sequence). V was clipped by 4 bases and J by 4 bases, with 8 bases between them. The CDR3 DNA is TGCAGTGCTAAGACAGGATACGAGCAGTACTTC. Amino acid sequence: CSAKTGYEQYF.

This clonotype was seen at least ten times. This sequence joins TRBV4-1 and TRBJ2-1; possible D gene TRBD1, 6 bases. Trimming removed 2 bases from V and 4 bases from J, with 12 bases in between. The CDR3 consists of 15 residues. The germline V gene has CDR1 MGHRA and CDR2 YSYEKL. CDR3: CASSQHATGYNEQFF. The CDR3 nucleotides read TGCGCCAGCAGCCAACACGCCACAGGGTACAATGAGCAGTTCTTC.

This chain links TRBV12-3 or TRBV12-4 with TRBJ2-1; no definite D call. V lost 0 bases to trimming and J lost 6 bases, with 9 bases between them. This CDR3 spans 14 amino acids. CDR3 amino acids: CASSLAPSGNEQFF. The CDR3 DNA reads TGTGCCAGCAGTTTAGCTCCATCAGGCAATGAGCAGTTCTTC.

The table lists this clonotype with a few counts. V usage is TRBV5-6 and J usage is TRBJ2-7; 11 nucleotides align to TRBD2. V gave up 6 bases and J gave up 3 bases; unmatched junction bases: 8. The CDR3 sequence is 15 residues long. Germline CDR1 and CDR2: SGHDT and YYEEEE. The CDR3, as DNA: TGTGCCAGCACCCCTTCGGGACTAGCGGTCTACGAGCAGTACTTC. Its translation: CASTPSGLAVYEQYF.

This chain uses TRBV29-1 with TRBJ2-7; tentatively, D is TRBD2 (6 bases). V lost 1 base and J 7 bases, leaving 14 bases between the germline ends. Germline V gives CDR1 SQVTM, CDR2 ANQGSEA. This CDR3 region has 13 residues. CDR3 in amino acids: CSVEGRLVGEQYF. The CDR3 DNA reads as TGCAGCGTTGAAGGGCGACTAGTGGGGGAGCAGTACTTC.

There are a few counts of this clonotype. CDR3 sequence (DNA): TGTGCCAGCAGTCCCAGGGCGCCAGATACGCAGTATTTT. It is translated as CASSPRAPDTQYF. The V and J genes are TRBV12-3 or TRBV12-4 and TRBJ2-3; D is possibly TRBD1 (5 bases). Trimming took 5 bases from V and 4 from J, leaving 10 bases between them. The CDR3 runs to 13 residues.

The V gene is TRBV20-1, the J gene TRBJ1-3; no clear D gene. The length of the CDR3 is 13 residues. CDR1 DFQATT and CDR2 SNEGSKA come from the germline V gene (reference sequence). The ends were cut back, 3 bases at V and 0 bases at J, with 6 bases in the middle. The CDR3 DNA sequence: TGCAGTGCTAGGGGATACTCTGGAAACACCATATATTTT. Its translation: CSARGYSGNTIYF.

This clonotype was seen a few times. The chain employs TRBV28 and TRBJ2-3; D may be TRBD1 (6 bases). Looked up from germline, CDR1 is MDHEN and CDR2 is SYDVKM. V dropped 2 bases and J dropped 4 bases, with 13 bases sitting between them. The CDR3 spans 15 residues. CDR3 protein: CASSLIRGPADTQYF. The CDR3 DNA sequence: TGTGCCAGCAGTTTAATCAGGGGTCCCGCAGATACGCAGTATTTT. Supplemented by reference TRBV28 and TRBJ2-3, the full variable domain reads DVKVTQSSRYLVKRTGEKVFLECVQDMDHENMFWYRQDPGLGLRLIYFSYDVKMKEKGDIPEGYSVSREKKERFSLILESASTNQTSMYLCASSLIRGPADTQYFGPGTRLTVL.

This rearrangement joins TRBV19 to TRBJ2-2; TRBD1 agrees at 8 bases. The CDR3 consists of 13 residues. Germline V lookup: CDR1 LNHDA, CDR2 SQIVND (reference sequence). Trimming at V came to 10 bases and at J to 2 bases, leaving 3 bases not matched to a gene. The CDR3 DNA reads as TGTGCCACCCAGGGGGCCAACACCGGGGAGCTGTTTTTT. This gives the protein CATQGANTGELFF.

This clonotype was counted ten times or more. The V call is TRBV12-3 or TRBV12-4, the J call TRBJ2-6; D is uncertain. The CDR3 length is 13 residues. Trimming took off 5 bases at V and 0 bases at J, with 2 bases between the two ends. Written as DNA, the CDR3 is TGTGCCAGCAGTCGCTCTGGGGCCAACGTCCTGACTTTC. This sequence encodes CASSRSGANVLTF.

This clonotype was seen a few times. This sequence joins TRBV19 and TRBJ2-5; perhaps D is TRBD1 or TRBD2 (5 bases each). This CDR3 is built from 14 residues. Per the germline V gene, CDR1 is LNHDA and CDR2 is SQIVND (reference sequence). The V gene lost 6 bases and the J gene lost 5 bases, with 16 bases spanning the gap. The CDR3 bases are TGTGCCAGTAGAAAGAGGGGTAGGGCGGAGACCCAGTACTTC. Its protein is CASRKRGRAETQYF.

This clonotype occurred a few times. CDR3 loop: CASSLNLGAGWSNEQYF. DNA of the CDR3: TGTGCCAGCAGCTTGAACTTGGGTGCAGGGTGGTCCAACGAGCAGTACTTC. This chain joins TRBV5-8 and TRBJ2-7; tentative D call: TRBD1 (5 bases). The CDR3 loop spans 17 amino acids. V dropped 1 base and J dropped 5 bases, with 22 bases sitting between them. The V gene's germline CDR1 is SGHTS and CDR2 YDEGEE.

The chain has TRBV9 and TRBJ2-3; TRBD2 aligns across 15 bases. V was clipped by 3 bases and J by 5 bases; unmatched bases: 10. There are 18 residues in the CDR3. Germline CDR1 SGDLS, CDR2 YYNGEE. This CDR3 reads CASSASGTSGRFIDTQYF. The CDR3 DNA reads as TGTGCCAGCAGCGCATCGGGGACTAGCGGGAGGTTTATAGATACGCAGTATTTT.

This chain uses TRBV7-7 with TRBJ2-3, with D possibly matching TRBD2 (7 bases). This CDR3 is 15 amino acids long. Germline CDR1 is SSHAT and CDR2 is FNYEAQ (reference sequence). CDR3 coding DNA: TGTGCTAGCGCCCCCGGGGGAGGGGGAACAGATACGCAGTATTTT. It translates to CASAPGGGGTDTQYF.

This clonotype was found many times. The V and J genes are TRBV7-2 and TRBJ2-5, with 7 bases that match TRBD1. The germline CDR1 and CDR2 sequences are SGHTA and FQGNSA. Trimming at V came to 2 bases and at J to 2 bases, leaving 11 bases not matched to a gene. This CDR3 has 17 residues. CDR3 nucleotide sequence: TGTGCCAGCAGCTTAAGGGGGACAGATTATTTTCAAGAGACCCAGTACTTC. Encoded protein: CASSLRGTDYFQETQYF.